This T cell receptor (beta chain) was obtained from a study of OX40 agonist ivuxolimab in advanced cancers. Across the study: The patients got ivuxolimab, which is an agonistic anti-OX40 (CD134) antibody.

Notes on the study in general: At 0.1 to 3.0 mg/kg and by week 6, clonal expansion occurred in CD4+ and CD8+ blood T cells.

Worth noting for this clone: Its antigen is undetermined.

The CDR3 spans 14 residues. V lost 5 bases to trimming and J lost 8 bases; unmatched junction nucleotides: 8. Per germline, CDR1 MNHEY and CDR2 SMNVEV (reference sequence). Produced via immunoSEQ multiplex PCR; TCRdb's table is partial and in-frame only. The sample contains about 70,000 clones, 80% to 90% of which appear only once. This chain connects TRBV27 to TRBJ1-4, with 7 positions matching TRBD1. This sample comprised CD4+ or CD8+ T cells sorted from blood, obtained in a trial of the OX40 agonist ivuxolimab. The receptor's source is an adult with an advanced solid tumor such as melanoma, head and neck, liver or kidney cancer. The CDR3 nucleotides are TGTGCCAGCAGTGACGAGGGGGCAGGCGAAAAACTGTTTTTT. Translation gives CASSDEGAGEKLFF. Full variable domain (missing parts from reference TRBV27 and TRBJ1-4): EAQVTQNPRYLITVTGKKLTVTCSQNMNHEYMSWYRQDPGLGLRQIYYSMNVEVTDKGDVPEGYKVSRKEKRNFPLILESPSPNQTSLYFCASSDEGAGEKLFFGSGTQLSVL.